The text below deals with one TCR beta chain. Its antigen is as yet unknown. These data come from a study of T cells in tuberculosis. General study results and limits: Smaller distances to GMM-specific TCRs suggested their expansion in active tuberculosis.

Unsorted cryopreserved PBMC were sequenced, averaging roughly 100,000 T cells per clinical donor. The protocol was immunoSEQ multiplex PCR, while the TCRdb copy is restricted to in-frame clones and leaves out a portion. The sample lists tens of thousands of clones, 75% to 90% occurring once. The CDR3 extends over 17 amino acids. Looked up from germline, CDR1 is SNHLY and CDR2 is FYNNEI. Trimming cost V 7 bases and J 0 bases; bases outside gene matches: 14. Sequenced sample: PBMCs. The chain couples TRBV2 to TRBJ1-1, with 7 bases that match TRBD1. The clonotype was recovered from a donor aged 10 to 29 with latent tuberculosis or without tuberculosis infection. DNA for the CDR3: TGTGCCAGCACGGGGGACCGGGACAGATTTATGAACACTGAAGCTTTCTTT. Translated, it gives CASTGDRDRFMNTEAFF.